The TCR beta chain described here comes from a study of blood T cell repertoires in COVID-19. Whole-study context: In each case, the material was cDNA or gDNA derived from T cells, B-cell-depleted T cells, or PBMCs.

As originally analysed: Estimation of nucleated cell counts was performed using reference gene primer amplification. Here immunoSEQ multiplex PCR was the method, and the copy in TCRdb shows in-frame clones only, minus some. The V and J calls and clone size come from that table; D and trimming were worked out from the DNA. The sample consists of a few hundred thousand clones, about nine tenths of them appearing once. CDR3 length: 16 residues. Germline V gene lookup returns CDR1 SGDLS and CDR2 YYNGEE. V was clipped by 0 bases and J by 5 bases; unmatched bases: 5. The rearrangement uses TRBV9 and TRBJ2-2; 9 bases are a match to TRBD2. The sequenced sample was peripheral blood. The source is a woman aged 55 to 70 with acute or convalescent COVID-19. For the CDR3, the DNA is TGTGCCAGCAGCGTAGTGGGGACTAGCTGGACCGGGGAGCTGTTTTTT. It translates to CASSVVGTSWTGELFF. The full variable domain, its missing parts supplied by reference TRBV9 and TRBJ2-2, is DSGVTQTPKHLITATGQRVTLRCSPRSGDLSVYWYQQSLDQGLQFLIQYYNGEERAKGNILERFSAQQFPDLHSELNLSSLELGDSALYFCASSVVGTSWTGELFFGEGSRLTVL.